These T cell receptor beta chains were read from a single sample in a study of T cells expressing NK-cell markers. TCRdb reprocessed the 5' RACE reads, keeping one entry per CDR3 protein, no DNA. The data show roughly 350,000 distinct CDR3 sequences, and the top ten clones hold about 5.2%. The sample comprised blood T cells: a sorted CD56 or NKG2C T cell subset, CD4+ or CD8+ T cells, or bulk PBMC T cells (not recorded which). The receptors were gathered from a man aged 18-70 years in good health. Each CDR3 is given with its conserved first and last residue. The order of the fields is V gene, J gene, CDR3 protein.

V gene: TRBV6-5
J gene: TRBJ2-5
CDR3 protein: CASSAGMGLAGAGAYQETQYF

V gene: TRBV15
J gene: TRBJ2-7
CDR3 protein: CATSRDTPSSYEQYF

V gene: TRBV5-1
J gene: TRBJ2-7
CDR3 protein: CASSLGQLKISTYEQYF

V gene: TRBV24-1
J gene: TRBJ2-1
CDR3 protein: CATSDPGTSAGQFF

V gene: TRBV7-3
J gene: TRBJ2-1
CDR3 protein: CASSRFAYRVNEQFF

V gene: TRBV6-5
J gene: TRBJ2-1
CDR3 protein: CASSYSGRTAGAYNEQFF

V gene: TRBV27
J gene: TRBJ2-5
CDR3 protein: CASSSGQGWVETQYF

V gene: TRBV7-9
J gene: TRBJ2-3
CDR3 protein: CASSFGSRGDTQYF

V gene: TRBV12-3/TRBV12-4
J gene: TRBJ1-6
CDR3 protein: CASSFYGTGLYNSPLHF

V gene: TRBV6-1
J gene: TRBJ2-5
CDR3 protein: CATGSGGLGETQYF

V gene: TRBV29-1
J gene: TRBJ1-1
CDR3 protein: CSARGETGGLAEAFF

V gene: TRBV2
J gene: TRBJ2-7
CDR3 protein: CASRWGGGTYEQYF

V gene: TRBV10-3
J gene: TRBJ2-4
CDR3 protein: CAISDGGGGKNIQYF

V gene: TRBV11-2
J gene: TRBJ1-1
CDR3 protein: CASSPVWNTEAFF